This note documents a single TCR beta chain sequence. The germline V gene encodes CDR1 SGHVS and CDR2 FNYEAQ. The junction had 8 bases not matched to a gene; V was cut back by 5 bases and J by 5 bases. The CDR3 extends over 15 amino acids. The method was immunoSEQ multiplex PCR; TCRdb's version includes in-frame clones alone and lacks a portion of them. The sample consists of roughly 76,000 clones, 90% to 95% of them appearing once. This sample was taken from a study of technical replicates of blood from several donors. Sequencing input: T cells isolated from PBMCs. This receptor was identified in a human donor in good health. The rearrangement joins TRBV7-6 to TRBJ2-1; 8 positions match TRBD2. This chain's CDR3 is CASSPTSGLDNEQFF. The CDR3 DNA sequence: TGTGCCAGCAGCCCAACTAGCGGATTAGACAATGAGCAGTTCTTC.